This TCR beta chain originates from a study of identical twins. cDNA molecules carried unique molecular identifiers, and template switching added a universal primer site. TCRdb reprocessed the 5' RACE reads via MiXCR and lists one record per CDR3 protein. The sample comprises under 400,000 distinct CDR3 sequences, approximately 8.8% of which are singletons, and around 8.6% rests with the top ten. The table lists this clonotype with many counts. Its cognate antigen is unknown. Study-wide results and caveats: It was cross-sectional statistical analysis, not following the same donors, that the conclusions relied on.

V lost 3 bases to trimming and J lost 6 bases, with 18 bases between them. This CDR3 has 15 residues. The V gene's germline CDR1 is MNHEY and CDR2 SMNVEV (reference sequence). This clonotype was sampled from a woman between 50 and 59 years old in good health. The rearrangement uses TRBV27 and TRBJ2-7, with D possibly being TRBD2 (7 bases). The specimen sequenced was naive T cells sorted from blood. The CDR3 coding sequence is TGTGCCAGCAGTTTTCGGGGGGCGCGTGACTCCGAGCAGTACTTC. It yields the protein CASSFRGARDSEQYF.